These T cell receptor beta chains were read from a single sample in a study of blood T cells in healthy people across ages. MiXCR, applied by TCRdb to the 5' RACE reads, yields one record per CDR3 protein. The table lists around 500,000 distinct CDR3 sequences, less than 60% of them singletons, with around 24% in the top ten. Sequenced: blood. The receptors shown here come from a man older than 75 in good health. Each CDR3 is given with its conserved first and last residue. The D gene is left open where the match is weak. Expanded clones are given a class, and other clones once, few, many or no size at all.

CDR3 length,clone size,D gene,V gene,J gene,CDR3 protein,CDR3 DNA
14,few,.,TRBV7-2,TRBJ1-1,CASSLEGQNTEAFF,TGTGCCAGCAGCTTAGAGGGTCAGAACACTGAAGCTTTCTTT
11,.,TRBD1,TRBV20-1,TRBJ1-2,CSGRTGRGYTF,TGCAGTGGCCGGACAGGGCGCGGCTACACCTTC
15,.,.,TRBV25-1,TRBJ1-1,CASSFRTVVHTEAFF,TGTGCCAGCAGTTTCCGGACTGTCGTTCACACTGAAGCTTTCTTT
15,.,TRBD1,TRBV10-3,TRBJ2-7,CAIRGDRGSYNEQYF,TGTGCCATCCGTGGAGACAGGGGTTCCTACAATGAGCAGTACTTC
14,.,.,TRBV5-1,TRBJ1-2,CASSSGGLAYGYTF,TGCGCCAGCAGCTCCGGGGGACTCGCCTATGGCTACACCTTC
14,.,.,TRBV10-3,TRBJ2-1,CAISARGYYNEQFF,TGTGCCATCAGTGCCAGGGGCTATTACAATGAGCAGTTCTTC
13,.,.,TRBV6-6,TRBJ2-5,CASSAQTRGTQYF,TGTGCCAGCAGTGCCCAGACAAGGGGGACCCAGTACTTC
16,.,TRBD2,TRBV7-2,TRBJ2-1,CASSLESGGGYNEQFF,TGTGCCAGCAGCTTAGAAAGTGGGGGGGGGTACAATGAGCAGTTCTTC
14,.,TRBD1,TRBV20-1,TRBJ2-7,CSAKQGTGPAEQYF,TGCAGTGCAAAGCAAGGGACAGGGCCAGCCGAGCAGTACTTC
16,few,.,TRBV9,TRBJ2-3,CASSVAVGTSTDTQYF,TGTGCCAGCAGCGTAGCAGTGGGAACTAGCACAGATACGCAGTATTTT
14,.,.,TRBV13,TRBJ1-6,CASSTRDTGGPLHF,TGTGCCAGCAGCACTCGGGACACCGGGGGACCCCTCCACTTT
16,few,TRBD2,TRBV6-6,TRBJ2-5,CASSYRVAGAQETQYF,TGTGCCAGCAGTTACAGGGTAGCGGGGGCCCAAGAGACCCAGTACTTC
18,.,.,TRBV15,TRBJ2-7,CATSKGTGVAKGGYEQYF,TGTGCCACCAGCAAGGGGACGGGGGTCGCTAAGGGAGGATACGAGCAGTACTTC
15,.,.,TRBV7-2,TRBJ1-2,CASSLNRGGAAGYTF,TGTGCCAGCAGCTTAAATCGTGGCGGGGCCGCTGGCTACACCTTC
12,many,TRBD1,TRBV6-5,TRBJ1-2,CASSTGGRGYTF,TGTGCCAGCAGTACAGGGGGCAGAGGCTACACCTTC
14,few,.,TRBV20-1,TRBJ2-7,CSARLRTPTYEQYF,TGCAGTGCTAGACTGCGGACACCAACCTACGAGCAGTACTTC